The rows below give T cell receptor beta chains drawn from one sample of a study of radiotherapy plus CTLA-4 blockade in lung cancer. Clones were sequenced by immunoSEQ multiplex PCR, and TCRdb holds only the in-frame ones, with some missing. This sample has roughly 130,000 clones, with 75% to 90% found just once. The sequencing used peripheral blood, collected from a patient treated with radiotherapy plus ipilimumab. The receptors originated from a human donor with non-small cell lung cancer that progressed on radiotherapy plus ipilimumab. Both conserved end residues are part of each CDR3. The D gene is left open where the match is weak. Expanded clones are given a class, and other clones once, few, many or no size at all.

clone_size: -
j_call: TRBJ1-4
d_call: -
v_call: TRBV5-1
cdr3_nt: TGCGCCAGCAGCTTAGAGGGTATTGAAAAACTGTTTTTT
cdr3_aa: CASSLEGIEKLFF

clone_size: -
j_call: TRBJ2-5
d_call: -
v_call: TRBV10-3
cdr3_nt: TGTGCCATCAGTGAGGAAGGTCCGTACGAGACCCAGTACTTC
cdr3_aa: CAISEEGPYETQYF

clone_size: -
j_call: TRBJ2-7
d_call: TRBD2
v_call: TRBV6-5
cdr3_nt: TGTGCCACCAAGACTAGCGGGAGCTACGAGCAGTACTTC
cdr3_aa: CATKTSGSYEQYF

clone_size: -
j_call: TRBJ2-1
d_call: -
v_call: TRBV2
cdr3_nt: TGTGCCAGCACCTTGCGGATCTACAATGAGCAGTTCTTC
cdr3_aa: CASTLRIYNEQFF

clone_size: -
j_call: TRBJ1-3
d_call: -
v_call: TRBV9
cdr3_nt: TGTGCCAGCAGCACCTCCTCAGGGTCAGGAAACACCATATATTTT
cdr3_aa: CASSTSSGSGNTIYF

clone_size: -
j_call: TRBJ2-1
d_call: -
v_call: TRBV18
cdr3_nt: TGTGCCAGCTCACCGCTTCTAGGGCCCCATCCCTACAATGAGCAGTTCTTC
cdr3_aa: CASSPLLGPHPYNEQFF

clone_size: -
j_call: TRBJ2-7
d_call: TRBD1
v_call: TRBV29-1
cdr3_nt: TGCAGCGTTATTGATACAGGGGTTAGATACGAGCAGTACTTC
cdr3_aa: CSVIDTGVRYEQYF

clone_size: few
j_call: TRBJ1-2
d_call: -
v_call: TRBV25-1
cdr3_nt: TGTGCCAGCGTCAGCGTGGGCGGCTACACCTTC
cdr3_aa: CASVSVGGYTF

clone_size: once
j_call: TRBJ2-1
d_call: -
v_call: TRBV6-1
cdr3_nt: TGTGCCAGCATGGACCCGGTCGTAAATGAGCAGTTCTTC
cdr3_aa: CASMDPVVNEQFF

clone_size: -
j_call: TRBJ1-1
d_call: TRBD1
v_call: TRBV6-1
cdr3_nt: TGTGCCAGCAGTGAAGGGTACAGGGGGAACACTGAAGCTTTCTTT
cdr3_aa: CASSEGYRGNTEAFF

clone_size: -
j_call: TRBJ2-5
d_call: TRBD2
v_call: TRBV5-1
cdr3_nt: TGCGCCAGCAGCGACCTAGCGGGAGGAGGGGAGACCCAGTACTTC
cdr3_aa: CASSDLAGGGETQYF